The present T cell receptor (beta chain) was sequenced within a study of blood T cell repertoires in COVID-19. As for the study in general: PBMCs, B-cell-depleted T cells, or T cells provided the cDNA or gDNA that made up the material.

CDR3 length: 14 residues. J was trimmed by 0 bases and V by 4 bases; bases with no gene match: 5. Germline lookup yields CDR1 GTSNPN and CDR2 SVGIG (reference sequence). Original processing methods: Estimates of nucleated cell counts were drawn from the amplification of reference gene primers. Measured with immunoSEQ multiplex PCR; TCRdb has only the in-frame clones, and not every one. V and J calls and clone size are copied from that table; D and trimming were computed from the DNA. The table has around 93,000 clones, around 91% seen once; the top ten hold over 5.5%. Patients in Seattle were enrolled during active infection, then followed longitudinally.

The rearrangement links TRBV30 to TRBJ1-2; 7 bases align to TRBD1. The sequenced material came from peripheral blood. This clonotype was obtained from a man between 18 and 29 years old with COVID-19, enrolled during active disease. CDR3 loop: CAWTRGASNYGYTF. The CDR3 DNA sequence: TGTGCCTGGACCAGGGGGGCCTCTAACTATGGCTACACCTTC.